This TCR beta chain emerged from a study of blood T cell dynamics during melanoma immunotherapy. At the level of the study: Patients with metastatic melanoma got pembrolizumab or nivolumab-ipilimumab as first-line care. Findings and limits, study-wide: Unlike progressors, later disease-control patients had W3 repertoires gaining clonality or diversity.

V was trimmed by 2 bases and J by 7 bases, leaving 10 bases between them. The CDR3 is 13 amino acids. In germline, CDR1 is SGHRS, CDR2 YFSETQ. Indicated time point: pre-treatment baseline. Method: immunoSEQ multiplex PCR; TCRdb's copy keeps in-frame clones and lacks some. The table includes about 12,000 clones, about 88% detected once. This clone was counted between two and nine times. Antigen: not known. This receptor was obtained from a human donor with melanoma. J is TRBJ1-5 and V is TRBV5-1; weak D call: TRBD1 (6 bases). The source material was blood, sampled from a patient treated with checkpoint blockade. CDR3 sequence: CASSFGGRQPQHF. DNA for the CDR3: TGCGCCAGCAGCTTTGGGGGCAGACAGCCCCAGCATTTT.